This T cell receptor beta chain was captured in a study of CD8 T cells in ankylosing spondylitis (dated by TCRdb to between 2016 and 2019). Describing the broader study: The study profiled T cell receptor beta repertoires in healthy donors and ankylosing spondylitis patients to find disease-linked TCR variants. The whole study cohort included 95 to 130 healthy donors and some 27 ankylosing spondylitis patients. Peripheral blood was sampled, and synovial fluid was also collected from ankylosing spondylitis patients. What the research found in general, with its limitations: The disease-linked clones were reported to be significantly enriched in matched synovial fluid samples from ankylosing spondylitis patients. Blood from ankylosing spondylitis patients appeared to be characterized by a TCR beta motif made up of under ten highly homologous amino acid variants. Some motif variants had previously been reported in the synovial fluid and blood of reactive arthritis patients, which suggests shared mechanisms of disease initiation. In peripheral blood, the disease-linked clones were found at relatively low frequencies and had a CD8+ phenotype.

The sequencer listed for this sample is Illumina HiSeq 2500. Quantitative 5'-RACE with molecular barcodes was the method used to prepare the TCR beta libraries. On the authors' methods: A new computational method, built on a probabilistic model of VDJ rearrangement, was used to identify disease-linked TCR variants. In TCRdb, the public reads were trimmed at Q25 with fastp and aligned with MiXCR, with productive beta chains retained. Under each unique CDR3 protein, matching rows form one entry showing the most common genes and DNA. The V and J calls and clone size come from TCRdb's table, not from the authors' own analysis. Here the sample has 120,000 or so distinct CDR3 sequences; around 13% occur a single time. Around 3% of the sample rests with the top ten. For this clonotype: Its antigen is still unknown. No much larger clone is present one base from it, and per-base qualities are unavailable.

V is cut by 7 bases and J by 0 bases, and the space between the germline ends is 10 bases. Counted from cysteine to phenylalanine, this CDR3 has 15 amino acids. Only the CDR3 DNA is retained, 45 bases long and in frame from the first base. From the germline V gene (reference sequence), CDR1 is LNHDA and CDR2 is SQIVND. Sample: blood, either unsorted or a sorted T cell fraction (not recorded which). The source of this sequence is a female donor with ankylosing spondylitis or in good health (not recorded which). The chain joins TRBV19 to TRBJ2-6; a weak D assignment points to TRBD1 (5 bases agree). The nucleotide sequence reads TGTGCCAGTAATCTAGGGGTCTCTGGGGCCAACGTCCTGACTTTC. Its protein reads: CASNLGVSGANVLTF.